The rows below give T cell receptor beta chains drawn from one sample of a study of cytomegalovirus exposure and HLA in healthy donors. TCRdb's table, derived via immunoSEQ multiplex PCR, lists solely in-frame clones and lacks some. The sample carries approximately 150,000 clones, about four fifths recorded once. The sample taken for sequencing was PBMCs. Receptors originate from a man aged 25 to 40 in good health and CMV-seronegative. Each CDR3 is given with its conserved first and last residue. D genes are given only for firm matches. Clone size, where shown, is once, few, many, or a class for clones that have expanded.

v_call: TRBV4-3; d_call: .; j_call: TRBJ1-6; clone_size: few; cdr3_nt: TGCGCCAGCAGCCGAGACATTGACAATAATTCACCCCTCCACTTT; cdr3_aa: CASSRDIDNNSPLHF
v_call: TRBV6-1; d_call: .; j_call: TRBJ1-5; clone_size: .; cdr3_nt: TGTGCCAGCATGTCTTCCAGGAGGAGCAATCAGCCCCAGCATTTT; cdr3_aa: CASMSSRRSNQPQHF
v_call: TRBV7-9; d_call: .; j_call: TRBJ2-5; clone_size: .; cdr3_nt: TGTTCCAGCAGCACTAGCCGCCGGGCCCAGTACTTC; cdr3_aa: CSSSTSRRAQYF
v_call: TRBV14; d_call: .; j_call: TRBJ1-1; clone_size: .; cdr3_nt: TGTGCCAGCAGCCAAGGGGTCGGGGGTGAAGCTTTCTTT; cdr3_aa: CASSQGVGGEAFF
v_call: TRBV5-4; d_call: .; j_call: TRBJ2-2; clone_size: .; cdr3_nt: TGTGCCAGCAGCTCTTCAGAAATCACCGGGGAGCTGTTTTTT; cdr3_aa: CASSSSEITGELFF
v_call: TRBV28; d_call: .; j_call: TRBJ1-4; clone_size: .; cdr3_nt: TGTGCCAGCGCTTCCGGGTACCTCGATGAAAAACTGTTTTTT; cdr3_aa: CASASGYLDEKLFF
v_call: TRBV11-2; d_call: TRBD2; j_call: TRBJ2-2; clone_size: few; cdr3_nt: TGTGCCAGCAGCCCCTTGGCGGGAGGGTACACCGGGGAGCTGTTTTTT; cdr3_aa: CASSPLAGGYTGELFF
v_call: TRBV27; d_call: TRBD2; j_call: TRBJ2-2; clone_size: .; cdr3_nt: TGTGCCAGCAGCACACCCAGACTAGCGGGAGGGGTCACCGGGGAGCTGTTTTTT; cdr3_aa: CASSTPRLAGGVTGELFF
v_call: TRBV19; d_call: TRBD1; j_call: TRBJ1-2; clone_size: .; cdr3_nt: TGTGCCAGTGCCCTGGACAGGGAGTATGGCTACACCTTC; cdr3_aa: CASALDREYGYTF
v_call: TRBV28; d_call: TRBD2; j_call: TRBJ2-5; clone_size: .; cdr3_nt: TGTGCCAGCAGTTTGGGCGGGAGAGCCGAGACCCAGTACTTC; cdr3_aa: CASSLGGRAETQYF
v_call: TRBV27; d_call: TRBD2; j_call: TRBJ2-7; clone_size: .; cdr3_nt: TGTGCCAGCGGTCAGCCCGTCTTAGCGGGAGTCTACGAGCAGTACTTC; cdr3_aa: CASGQPVLAGVYEQYF
v_call: TRBV5-1; d_call: .; j_call: TRBJ2-7; clone_size: .; cdr3_nt: TGCGCCAGCAGCTTGGATCTCGGCGAGCAGTACTTC; cdr3_aa: CASSLDLGEQYF
v_call: TRBV4-2; d_call: TRBD1; j_call: TRBJ2-7; clone_size: .; cdr3_nt: TGTGCCAGCAGCCTTGGACAGGGCAACTCCTACGAGCAGTACTTC; cdr3_aa: CASSLGQGNSYEQYF
v_call: TRBV7-3; d_call: .; j_call: TRBJ2-7; clone_size: .; cdr3_nt: TGTGCCAGCAGCCGAACACAGGGAAGCGAGCAGTACTTC; cdr3_aa: CASSRTQGSEQYF
v_call: TRBV5-6; d_call: TRBD1; j_call: TRBJ2-7; clone_size: .; cdr3_nt: TGTGCCAGCAGCCCCCTCGGGACAGCCTCCTACGAGCAGTACTTC; cdr3_aa: CASSPLGTASYEQYF
v_call: TRBV6-5; d_call: .; j_call: TRBJ1-2; clone_size: .; cdr3_nt: TGTGCCACAACATCCAGGGGAAGCGGCTACACCTTC; cdr3_aa: CATTSRGSGYTF
v_call: TRBV7-6; d_call: TRBD1; j_call: TRBJ2-2; clone_size: .; cdr3_nt: TGTGCCAGCAGCCCCTGGGGACAGACGAACACCGGGGAGCTGTTTTTT; cdr3_aa: CASSPWGQTNTGELFF
v_call: TRBV29-1; d_call: TRBD1; j_call: TRBJ1-1; clone_size: .; cdr3_nt: TGCAGCGTTGTCAACAGGGGCTTCCCGGGAAACACTGAAGCTTTCTTT; cdr3_aa: CSVVNRGFPGNTEAFF
v_call: TRBV12-2; d_call: .; j_call: TRBJ2-4; clone_size: .; cdr3_nt: TGTGCAAGTCGCTCAACTGGGGCTCCCGCAAAGGGTACGGGAGGGCCGGGGCAGATTCAGTACTTC; cdr3_aa: CASRSTGAPAKGTGGPGQIQYF
v_call: TRBV6-4; d_call: TRBD1; j_call: TRBJ2-3; clone_size: few; cdr3_nt: TGTGCCACGAGGCCGGGGACAGGGACTTGGGATACGCAGTATTTT; cdr3_aa: CATRPGTGTWDTQYF
v_call: TRBV28; d_call: TRBD1; j_call: TRBJ2-7; clone_size: .; cdr3_nt: TGTGCCACCTTCCGAGACAGGGGAGGCGAGCAGTACTTC; cdr3_aa: CATFRDRGGEQYF
v_call: TRBV7-3; d_call: TRBD1; j_call: TRBJ2-7; clone_size: once; cdr3_nt: TGTGCCAGCAGCTTAAAGGGGGCCGGCGACTACGAGCAGTACTTC; cdr3_aa: CASSLKGAGDYEQYF
v_call: TRBV7-3; d_call: TRBD2; j_call: TRBJ2-1; clone_size: .; cdr3_nt: TGTGCCAGCAGCTTAGCGGGAGGAGACTACAATGAGCAGTTCTTC; cdr3_aa: CASSLAGGDYNEQFF
v_call: TRBV13; d_call: .; j_call: TRBJ2-3; clone_size: .; cdr3_nt: TGTGCCAGCAGCTCCTCCGAGGATACGCAGTATTTT; cdr3_aa: CASSSSEDTQYF
v_call: TRBV4-3; d_call: .; j_call: TRBJ1-2; clone_size: .; cdr3_nt: TGCGCCAGCAGCCAAGGGACAGCTATCTCTTGGAACTATGGCTACACCTTC; cdr3_aa: CASSQGTAISWNYGYTF
v_call: TRBV5-6; d_call: .; j_call: TRBJ1-4; clone_size: few; cdr3_nt: TGTGCCAGCAGCCCTCAGGGTGAAAAACTGTTTTTT; cdr3_aa: CASSPQGEKLFF
v_call: TRBV28; d_call: .; j_call: TRBJ1-5; clone_size: once; cdr3_nt: TGTGCCAGCAGCTCCCGCCCCTGGGGGGGGCGAAATCAGCCCCAGCATTTT; cdr3_aa: CASSSRPWGGRNQPQHF
v_call: TRBV11-2; d_call: .; j_call: TRBJ2-1; clone_size: few; cdr3_nt: TGTGCCAGCAGCTTAGGACTGGGCGGGGCCTACAATGAGCAGTTCTTC; cdr3_aa: CASSLGLGGAYNEQFF